This T cell receptor (beta chain) was captured in a study of regulatory T cells in long-lasting Graves disease. Regarding the study as a whole: Only peripheral blood was studied, not thyroid tissue.

Noted time point: persistent/refractory GD, antithyroid drugs over 5 years with positive TRAb. Making the TCR library involved RNA that had been extracted from PBMCs. In this cohort, patients came from an endocrinology department located in Xi'an, China. Of note for this clonotype: Its antigen is undetermined.

With iRepertoire HTBI primers and Arm-PCR of CDR3 regions, TCR beta libraries were built. Original data processing: Identification across samples found some 60 TRBV and 12 to 15 TRBJ segments. One entry per CDR3 protein results from TCRdb running MiXCR on the multiplex PCR reads. TCRdb, rather than the study authors, made the V and J calls. Altogether more than 650,000 distinct CDR3 sequences are present, 25% to 30% being singletons, with the ten largest covering under 55%. The germline V gene has CDR1 SGHTA and CDR2 FQGNSA. This CDR3 has 15 residues. Trimming shortened V by 6 bases and J by 3 bases, and 18 bases separated the two germline ends.

The genes are TRBV7-2 and TRBJ2-7; D unresolved. The sequence was obtained from a female donor with Graves disease. The material was peripheral blood mononuclear cells (PBMCs), obtained when the disease was refractory, from a patient treated with antithyroid drugs. CDR3 DNA sequence: TGTGCCAGCAGAGCCTACGCTACGGGCCTCTACGAGCAGTACTTC. Its protein is CASRAYATGLYEQYF.